The TCR beta chain described here comes from a study of response to subunit inactivated influenza vaccine. Overall study results and limits: Authors suggested each seasonal influenza vaccination recruits few new T cells.

This CDR3 spans 16 amino acids. Between the trimmed V and J ends, which lost 5 bases and 2 bases, there was a span of 18 bases. Germline V gene lookup returns CDR1 SGHNT and CDR2 YENEEA. Concerning this clonotype itself: Its antigen is still unknown.

Each CDR3 protein gets one entry after TCRdb re-called the RT-PCR reads with MiXCR. The table has about half a million distinct CDR3 sequences, approximately 24% seen once. The specimen was CD4+ T cells sorted from PBMCs, collected 5 days after vaccination. The chain employs TRBV11-3 and TRBJ2-5; D might be TRBD1 or TRBD2, each matching 5 bases. This TCR was sampled from a man aged 45-65 years who received an inactivated influenza vaccine. CDR3 protein: CASSLHHLGGQETQYF. DNA of the CDR3: TGTGCCAGCAGCCTCCACCACCTTGGGGGACAAGAGACCCAGTACTTC. Full variable domain (rest looked up from reference TRBV11-3 and TRBJ2-5): EAGVVQSPRYKIIEKKQPVAFWCNPISGHNTLYWYLQNLGQGPELLIRYENEEAVDDSQLPKDRFSAERLKGVDSTLKIQPAELGDSAVYLCASSLHHLGGQETQYFGPGTRLLVL.